The 8 T cell receptor beta chains presented below share a single source sample, sequenced in a study of T cells in Graves' hyperthyroidism and ophthalmopathy. What was amplified from RNA transcripts were TCR beta CDR3 regions. The TCR CDR3 was amplified in a first-round RT-PCR using the HTBI primer set. TCRdb reprocessed the multiplex PCR reads via MiXCR and lists one record per CDR3 protein. The sample shows 300,000 to 350,000 distinct CDR3 sequences, 16% of them seen only once. Sequencing input: blood. All receptors derive from a man aged 25-45 years with Graves' hyperthyroidism.

This clonotype was seen many times. The chain links TRBV3-1 to TRBJ2-7; tentative D call: TRBD2 (5 bases). V was cut by 6 bases and J by 6 bases, with 12 bases left in between. In germline, CDR1 is LGHDT, CDR2 YNNKEL (reference sequence). The CDR3 contains 12 residues. The DNA for the CDR3 is TGTGCCAGCAGTACCTCGGCGGGCGAGCAGTACTTC. It codes for CASSTSAGEQYF.

The gene calls are TRBV5-1 and TRBJ2-2; possibly TRBD2 for D (6 bases). This CDR3 has 15 residues. CDR1 and CDR2 from the germline V gene are SGHRS and YFSETQ. V dropped 4 bases and J dropped 4 bases, with 14 bases sitting between them. Here the CDR3 DNA reads TGCGCCAGCAGCCGGCGGGAAGCCAGCACCGGGGAGCTGTTTTTT. Translating gives CASSRREASTGELFF.

This clonotype was recorded a few times. The chain has TRBV29-1 and TRBJ1-2, with 9 bases that match TRBD1. Germline CDR1 and CDR2: SQVTM and ANQGSEA. The CDR3 loop spans 17 amino acids. The V segment lost 3 bases and the J segment 0 bases; nucleotides outside the gene matches: 11. Here the CDR3 reads CSVDVGTGRLANYGYTF. CDR3 sequence (DNA): TGCAGCGTTGATGTGGGGACAGGGCGTCTGGCTAACTATGGCTACACCTTC.

This clonotype appeared a few times. The V and J genes are TRBV4-1 and TRBJ2-1; no reliable D call. CDR3 length equals 14 residues. V was clipped by 0 bases and J by 10 bases, with 13 bases between them. Per germline, CDR1 MGHRA and CDR2 YSYEKL. The CDR3 here is CASSQEETAREQFF. DNA of the CDR3: TGCGCCAGCAGCCAAGAGGAAACGGCGCGAGAGCAGTTCTTC.

This clonotype was observed at least ten times. This chain joins TRBV5-1 and TRBJ2-1, with TRBD1 matching over 9 bases. V lost 5 bases to trimming and J lost 3 bases; unmatched junction nucleotides: 3. The CDR3 is 14 amino acids. Germline V lookup: CDR1 SGHRS, CDR2 YFSETQ. This CDR3 reads CASRSGQGYNEQFF. For the CDR3, the DNA is TGCGCCAGCAGATCGGGACAGGGCTACAATGAGCAGTTCTTC. Variable domain in full (rest from reference TRBV5-1 and TRBJ2-1): KAGVTQTPRYLIKTRGQQVTLSCSPISGHRSVSWYQQTPGQGLQFLFEYFSETQRNKGNFPGRFSGRQFSNSRSEMNVSTLELGDSALYLCASRSGQGYNEQFFGPGTRLTVL.

This clonotype showed up many times. The chain has TRBV29-1 and TRBJ2-3; D gene ambiguous. Germline CDR1 and CDR2: SQVTM and ANQGSEA. There are 11 residues in the CDR3. Trimming cost V 7 bases and J 4 bases, with 9 bases left between them. Here the CDR3 reads CSEASSDTQYF. CDR3 nucleotides: TGCAGCGAGGCCAGCTCAGATACGCAGTATTTT.

This clonotype was seen repeatedly, ten times or more. One end of the junction is discordant with germline, which a read error may explain. This chain connects TRBV7-7 to TRBJ2-2; 8 positions agree with TRBD2. Germline CDR1 SSHAT, CDR2 FNYEAQ (reference sequence). The CDR3 has 16 amino acids. The CDR3 reads CASSSLAGKNTGELFF. The CDR3 bases are TGTGCTAGCAGCTCCTTAGCGGGAAAGAACACCGGGGAGCTGTTTTTT.

This chain uses TRBV15 with TRBJ1-5; D not resolved. Trimming took 0 bases from V and 1 from J, leaving 10 bases between them. Germline CDR1 is LNHNV and CDR2 is YYDKDF (reference sequence). CDR3 length: 16 amino acids. The CDR3 coding sequence is TGTGCCACCAGCAGAGACCGATGGGGAAGCAATCAGCCCCAGCATTTT. Residues: CATSRDRWGSNQPQHF.